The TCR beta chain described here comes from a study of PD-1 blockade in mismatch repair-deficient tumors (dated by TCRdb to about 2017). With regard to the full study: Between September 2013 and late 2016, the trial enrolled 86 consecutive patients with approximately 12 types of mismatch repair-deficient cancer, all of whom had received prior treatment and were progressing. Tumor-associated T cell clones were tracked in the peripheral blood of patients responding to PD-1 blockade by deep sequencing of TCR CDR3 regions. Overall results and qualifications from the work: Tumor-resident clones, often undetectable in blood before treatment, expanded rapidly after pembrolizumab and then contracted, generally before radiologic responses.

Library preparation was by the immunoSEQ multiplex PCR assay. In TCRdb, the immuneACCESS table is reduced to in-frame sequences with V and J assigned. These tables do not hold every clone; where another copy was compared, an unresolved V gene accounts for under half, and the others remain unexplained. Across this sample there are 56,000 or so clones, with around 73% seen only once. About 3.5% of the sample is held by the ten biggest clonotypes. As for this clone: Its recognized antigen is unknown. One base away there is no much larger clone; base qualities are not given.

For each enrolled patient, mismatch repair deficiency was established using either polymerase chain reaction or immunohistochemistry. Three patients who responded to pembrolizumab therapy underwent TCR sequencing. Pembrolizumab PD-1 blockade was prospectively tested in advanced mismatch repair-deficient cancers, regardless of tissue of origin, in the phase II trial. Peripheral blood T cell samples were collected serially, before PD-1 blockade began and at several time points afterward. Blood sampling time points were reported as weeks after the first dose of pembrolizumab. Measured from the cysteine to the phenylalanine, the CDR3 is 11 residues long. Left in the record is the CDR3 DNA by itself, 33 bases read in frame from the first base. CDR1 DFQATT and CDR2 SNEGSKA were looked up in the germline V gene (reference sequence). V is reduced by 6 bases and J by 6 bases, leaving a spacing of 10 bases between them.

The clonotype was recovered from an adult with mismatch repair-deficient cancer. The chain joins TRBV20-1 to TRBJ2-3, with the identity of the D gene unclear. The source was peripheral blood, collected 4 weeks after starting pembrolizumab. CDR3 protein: CSADVGDTQYF. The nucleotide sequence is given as TGCAGTGCCGATGTCGGCGATACGCAGTATTTT.